What follows is one T cell receptor (beta chain) and its context. The sample originates from a study of blood T cell repertoires in COVID-19. Study overall: Some COVID-19 samples were acute and others convalescent; all came from the United States, Italy and Spain.

Authors' processing steps: Counts of nucleated cells, estimated from reference gene primer amplification, were obtained. The method was immunoSEQ multiplex PCR; TCRdb's version includes in-frame clones alone and lacks a portion of them. V and J calls and clone size are as listed in that table; D and trimming were resolved from the DNA. The sample contains 45,000 to 65,000 clones, around 87% of which appear only once. The sequence was obtained from a man aged 45-65 years with active COVID-19. The material sequenced was peripheral blood.

CDR3 DNA sequence: TGTGCCAGCAGCTTACTCGGGATTTCAATCTCTGGGGCCAACGTCCTGACTTTC. Protein sequence: CASSLLGISISGANVLTF. The V and J genes are TRBV7-9 and TRBJ2-6, with D possibly matching TRBD2 (5 bases). Trimming left V 2 bases short and J 0 bases short, with 14 bases between. This CDR3 is 18 amino acids long. Germline-derived CDR1 and CDR2 are SEHNR and FQNEAQ (reference sequence).